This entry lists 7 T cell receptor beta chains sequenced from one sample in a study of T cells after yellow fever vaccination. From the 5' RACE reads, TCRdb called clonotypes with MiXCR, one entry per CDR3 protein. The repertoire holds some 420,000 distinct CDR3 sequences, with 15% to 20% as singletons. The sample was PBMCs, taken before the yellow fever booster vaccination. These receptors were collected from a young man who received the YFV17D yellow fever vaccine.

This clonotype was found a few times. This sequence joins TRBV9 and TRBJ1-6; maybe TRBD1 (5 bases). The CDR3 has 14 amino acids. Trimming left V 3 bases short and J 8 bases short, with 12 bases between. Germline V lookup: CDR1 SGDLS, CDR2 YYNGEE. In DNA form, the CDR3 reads TGTGCCAGCAGCGGTCGGCAGGGTCATTCACCCCTCCACTTT. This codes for CASSGRQGHSPLHF.

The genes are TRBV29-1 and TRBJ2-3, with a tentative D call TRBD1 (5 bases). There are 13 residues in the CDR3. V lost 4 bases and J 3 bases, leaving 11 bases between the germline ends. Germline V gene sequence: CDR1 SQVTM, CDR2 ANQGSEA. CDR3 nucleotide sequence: TGCAGCGTTGCCAGGGTGTTGACAGATACGCAGTATTTT. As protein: CSVARVLTDTQYF.

CDR3 region: CASSLASKGAKLFF. The CDR3 bases are TGTGCCAGCAGCTTAGCGTCGAAAGGGGCAAAACTGTTTTTT. This sequence joins TRBV7-2 and TRBJ1-4; a possible D gene is TRBD1 (5 bases). The ends were cut back, 0 bases at V and 10 bases at J, with 12 bases in the middle. Germline-derived CDR1 and CDR2 are SGHTA and FQGNSA. There are 14 residues in the CDR3.

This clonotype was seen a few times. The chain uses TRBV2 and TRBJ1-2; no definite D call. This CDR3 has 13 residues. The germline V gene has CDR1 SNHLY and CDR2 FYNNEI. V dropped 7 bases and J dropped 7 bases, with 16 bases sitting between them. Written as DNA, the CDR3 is TGTGCCAGCAACAGAATCCGGGCGTCTGGCTACACCTTC. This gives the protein CASNRIRASGYTF. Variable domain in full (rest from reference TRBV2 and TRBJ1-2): EPEVTQTPSHQVTQMGQEVILRCVPISNHLYFYWYRQILGQKVEFLVSFYNNEISEKSEIFDDQFSVERPDGSNFTLKIRSTKLEDSAMYFCASNRIRASGYTFGSGTRLTVV.

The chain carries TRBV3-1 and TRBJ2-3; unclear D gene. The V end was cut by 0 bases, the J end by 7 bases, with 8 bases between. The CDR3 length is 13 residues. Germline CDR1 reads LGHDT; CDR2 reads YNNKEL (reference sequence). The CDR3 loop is CASSQEGVYTQYF. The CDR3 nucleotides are TGTGCCAGCAGCCAAGAAGGAGTGTATACGCAGTATTTT.

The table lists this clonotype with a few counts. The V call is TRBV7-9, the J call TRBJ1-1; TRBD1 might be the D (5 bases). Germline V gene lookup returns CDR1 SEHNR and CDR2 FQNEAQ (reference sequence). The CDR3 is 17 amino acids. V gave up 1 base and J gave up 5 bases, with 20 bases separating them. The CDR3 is CASSLDPGRGSDTEAFF. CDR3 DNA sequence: TGTGCCAGCAGCTTAGACCCGGGACGAGGATCGGATACTGAAGCTTTCTTT.

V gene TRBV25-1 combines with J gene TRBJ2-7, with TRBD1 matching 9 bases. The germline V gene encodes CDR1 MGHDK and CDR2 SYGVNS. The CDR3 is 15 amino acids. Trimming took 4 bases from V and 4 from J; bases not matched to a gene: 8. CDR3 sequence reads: CASSAAGTGFYEQYF. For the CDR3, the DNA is TGTGCCAGCAGTGCGGCCGGGACAGGGTTTTACGAGCAGTACTTC.